These 20 T cell receptor beta chains share one sample of origin, sequenced in a study of blood T cell repertoires in COVID-19 (TCRdb year 2020). Library method: the immunoSEQ multiplex PCR assay. The clones in this table, taken by TCRdb from immuneACCESS, are in-frame only. Not every clone is retained; where verified, under half of the shortfall comes from an unresolved V gene, and the cause of the rest is unknown. This sample is represented by 200,000 to 300,000 clones; more than 85% of them were singletons. Around 2.5% of the sample rests with the top ten. Sequencing used peripheral blood. These receptors were taken from a person between 18 and 35 years old with COVID-19, enrolled during active disease.

CDR3 sequence: CATSDLTTGGEQYF. CDR3 DNA: TGTGCCACCAGTGATTTGACCACAGGTGGCGAGCAGTACTTC. The chain is built from TRBV24-1 and TRBJ2-7; D is perhaps TRBD1 (5 bases). The CDR3 loop spans 14 amino acids. Germline CDR1 KGHDR, CDR2 SFDVKD. V was clipped by 0 bases and J by 6 bases, with 11 bases between them.

This clone was detected once. The V call is TRBV24-1, the J call TRBJ2-5; 16 bases line up with TRBD2. This CDR3 comprises 19 residues. Germline V gene data show CDR1 as KGHDR and CDR2 as SFDVKD. V shed 3 bases and J 2 bases; nucleotides not matched to a gene: 8. CDR3 protein: CATSDPSGLAGGPQETQYF. CDR3 coding DNA: TGTGCCACCAGTGATCCATCGGGACTAGCGGGAGGGCCGCAAGAGACCCAGTACTTC.

V and J are TRBV9 and TRBJ1-2; the D gene is possibly TRBD1 (6 bases). Per the germline V gene, CDR1 is SGDLS and CDR2 is YYNGEE. V was clipped by 2 bases and J by 3 bases, with 8 bases between them. The CDR3 extends over 13 amino acids. The CDR3 DNA reads as TGTGCCAGCAGCGTGGGGGGGCACTATGGCTACACCTTC. Translation gives CASSVGGHYGYTF.

V and J are TRBV9 and TRBJ1-4; TRBD1 matches at 7 bases. The CDR3 contains 14 residues. Germline V gene lookup returns CDR1 SGDLS and CDR2 YYNGEE. Germline trimming cut 2 bases from V and 8 bases from J; bases unmatched to any gene: 6. Here the CDR3 DNA reads TGTGCCAGCAGCGTCGGGACAGTAGGGGAAAAACTGTTTTTT. This sequence encodes CASSVGTVGEKLFF.

As for this clone: An end of the junction does not agree with germline; a read error may underlie this. V is TRBV2 and J is TRBJ2-5; 10 nucleotides match TRBD2. CDR1 is SNHLY, CDR2 FYNNEI, per germline. This CDR3 spans 15 amino acids. CDR3 in DNA: TGTGCCAGCGGCACTAGCGGGGATTACCAAGAGGCCCAGTACTTC. Protein: CASGTSGDYQEAQYF.

The chain recombines TRBV30 with TRBJ1-5; no firm D call. Between the trimmed V and J ends, which lost 0 bases and 0 bases, there was a span of 6 bases. The CDR3 is made up of 14 amino acids. The germline CDR1 and CDR2 sequences are GTSNPN and SVGIG (reference sequence). CDR3 residues: CAWSVGVSNQPQHF. The CDR3 DNA reads TGTGCCTGGAGTGTGGGAGTTAGCAATCAGCCCCAGCATTTT.

The chain links TRBV27 to TRBJ2-1, with 13 bases lining up with TRBD2. The germline V gene encodes CDR1 MNHEY and CDR2 SMNVEV (reference sequence). Trimming took 2 bases from V and 7 from J; bases not matched to a gene: 2. The CDR3 contains 15 residues. The CDR3 loop reads CASSLGGLAGNEQFF. The CDR3 nucleotides are TGTGCCAGCAGTTTAGGGGGACTAGCGGGGAATGAGCAGTTCTTC.

This sequence joins TRBV6-6 and TRBJ2-3, with TRBD2 identical over 7 bases. The CDR3 spans 15 residues. The germline gives CDR1 MNHNY, CDR2 SVGAGI (reference sequence). The trim removed 5 bases at V and 0 bases at J, leaving 5 bases unmatched. CDR3 sequence reads: CASSPTSWSTDTQYF. In DNA, the CDR3 is TGTGCCAGCAGTCCGACTAGCTGGAGCACAGATACGCAGTATTTT.

The chain links TRBV5-6 to TRBJ1-6; no clear D gene. CDR1 and CDR2 (germline): SGHDT, YYEEEE. Trimming left V 2 bases short and J 8 bases short, with 11 bases between. This CDR3 has 14 amino acids. As DNA, the CDR3 is TGTGCCAGCAGCTTACGGGGAGGTTATTCACCCCTCCACTTT. Protein sequence: CASSLRGGYSPLHF.

The chain combines TRBV4-1 with TRBJ2-7; the match to TRBD2 covers 10 bases. The germline CDR1 and CDR2 sequences are MGHRA and YSYEKL. The CDR3 has 14 amino acids. V lost 1 base and J lost 7; bases outside the gene matches: 4. The CDR3 sequence is CASSQAAGGDEQYF. The CDR3 bases are TGCGCCAGCAGCCAAGCAGCGGGAGGGGATGAGCAGTACTTC.

This clone has just one count. The gene calls are TRBV2 and TRBJ2-3, with 9 bases lining up with TRBD1. Germline CDR1 SNHLY, CDR2 FYNNEI. The CDR3 runs to 21 residues. V lost 5 bases to trimming and J lost 0 bases; unmatched junction nucleotides: 21. CDR3 amino acids: CASSPGQGGEGPTRSTDTQYF. CDR3 coding DNA: TGTGCCAGCAGTCCGGGACAGGGAGGGGAAGGCCCAACCCGAAGCACAGATACGCAGTATTTT.

This CDR3 is CASSGQGLGMSNQPQHF. The CDR3 DNA reads as TGTGCCAGTAGCGGACAGGGGCTGGGGATGAGCAATCAGCCCCAGCATTTT. The chain employs TRBV19 and TRBJ1-5, with 9 bases aligning to TRBD1. CDR1 is LNHDA, CDR2 SQIVND, per germline (reference sequence). The CDR3 length is 17 residues. V was pared by 6 bases and J by 1 base, with 10 bases of the junction left unmatched.

This chain uses TRBV7-9 with TRBJ2-1; 10 bases align to TRBD2. The germline gives CDR1 SEHNR, CDR2 FQNEAQ (reference sequence). The length of the CDR3 is 13 residues. V trimming: 2 bases; J trimming: 10 bases; junction bases outside the gene matches: 2. DNA for the CDR3: TGTGCCAGCAGCTTACTAGCGGGAGCCGAGCAGTTCTTC. It codes for CASSLLAGAEQFF.

The chain couples TRBV12-2 to TRBJ2-3; the D segment call TRBD2 is taken from the table without a DNA check. TRBV12-2 is flagged as a pseudogene. This CDR3 contains 18 residues. The CDR3 DNA is TGTGCAAGTCGCCCTCCCGGGACTAGCGGGAGGAACACAGATACGCAGTATTTT. This codes for CASRPPGTSGRNTDTQYF.

This clone was found once. This chain links TRBV6-5 with TRBJ1-4, with TRBD1 identical over 10 bases. CDR1 is MNHEY and CDR2 is SVGAGI in the germline V gene. The CDR3 consists of 14 residues. Trimming removed 5 bases from V and 8 bases from J; junction bases left unmatched: 5. CDR3 in DNA: TGTGCCAGCAGTCGACAGGGGGCGGGGGAAAAACTGTTTTTT. Protein product: CASSRQGAGEKLFF.

This sequence joins TRBV5-8 and TRBJ1-1; unclear D gene. CDR3 length equals 14 residues. V lost 0 bases, J lost 1 base, and 7 bases lay in between. Per the germline V gene, CDR1 is SGHTS and CDR2 is YDEGEE. The CDR3 spells CASSLDLENTEAFF. Here the CDR3 DNA reads TGTGCCAGCAGCTTGGACTTAGAGAACACTGAAGCTTTCTTT. Looking up the rest from reference TRBV5-8 and TRBJ1-1 gives the full variable domain: EAGVTQSPTHLIKTRGQQATLRCSPISGHTSVYWYQQALGLGLQFLLWYDEGEERNRGNFPPRFSGRQFPNYSSELNVNALELEDSALYLCASSLDLENTEAFFGQGTRLTVV.

The CDR3 nucleotides are TGTGCCAGCAGCTTCAGCCCACAGGGTGCGGCGGATGGTGGCTACACCTTC. This encodes CASSFSPQGAADGGYTF. The chain links TRBV7-2 to TRBJ1-2; possibly TRBD1 for D (6 bases). Germline V gene sequence: CDR1 SGHTA, CDR2 FQGNSA. The CDR3 extends over 17 amino acids. V was shortened by 3 bases and J by 7 bases, with 24 bases between the two germline ends.

The genes are TRBV3-1 (or the pseudogene TRBV3-2) and TRBJ2-2, with 7 bases identical to TRBD1. Per the germline V gene, CDR1 is LGHDT and CDR2 is YNNKEL (reference sequence). The CDR3 has 16 residues. With 0 bases clipped from V and 4 bases from J, the junction kept 5 bases outside the gene matches. The CDR3 region is CASSQDPPGGTGELFF. The CDR3 DNA sequence: TGTGCCAGCAGCCAAGATCCCCCAGGGGGCACCGGGGAGCTGTTTTTT.

V gene TRBV6-5 combines with J gene TRBJ2-1; 11 bases agree with TRBD2. Germline assignment: CDR1 MNHEY and CDR2 SVGAGI. The CDR3 sequence is 13 residues long. The trim removed 4 bases at V and 9 bases at J, leaving 2 bases unmatched. The CDR3 DNA reads as TGTGCCAGCAGTTTAGCGGGAGGGGGTGAGCAGTTCTTC. Protein: CASSLAGGGEQFF.

The chain employs TRBV4-1 and TRBJ1-4, with 7 nucleotides matching TRBD1. Trimming removed 0 bases from V and 12 bases from J; junction bases left unmatched: 16. This CDR3 is 17 amino acids long. CDR1 and CDR2 from the germline V gene are MGHRA and YSYEKL. This CDR3 is CASSQDSSGGGFRELFF. In DNA, the CDR3 is TGCGCCAGCAGCCAAGATTCGTCTGGAGGGGGCTTTAGGGAACTGTTTTTT.